The entry below describes one T cell receptor (beta chain). Other DNA sequences in this specimen translate into the identical CDR3. This sample stems from a study of shared clonotypes between healthy human individuals. TCRdb keeps only in-frame clones here, not all; method: immunoSEQ multiplex PCR. The sample yields approximately 1,000,000 clones, around three quarters seen once. Trimming took 1 base from V and 8 from J, leaving 12 bases between them. The CDR3 totals 14 residues. CDR1 and CDR2 from the germline V gene are SGHRS and YFSETQ. Source material: memory CD4+ T cells from PBMCs. Described subset: CD45RA-negative fraction. V and J are TRBV5-1 and TRBJ1-4; the D gene is possibly TRBD1 (5 bases). The sequence derives from a man aged 18 to 35 in good health. Some clones in this sample may be carry-over from other donors' samples. The DNA of the CDR3 is TGCGCCAGCAGCTTGTGGGGGAATGGCGAAAAACTGTTTTTT. It encodes CASSLWGNGEKLFF.